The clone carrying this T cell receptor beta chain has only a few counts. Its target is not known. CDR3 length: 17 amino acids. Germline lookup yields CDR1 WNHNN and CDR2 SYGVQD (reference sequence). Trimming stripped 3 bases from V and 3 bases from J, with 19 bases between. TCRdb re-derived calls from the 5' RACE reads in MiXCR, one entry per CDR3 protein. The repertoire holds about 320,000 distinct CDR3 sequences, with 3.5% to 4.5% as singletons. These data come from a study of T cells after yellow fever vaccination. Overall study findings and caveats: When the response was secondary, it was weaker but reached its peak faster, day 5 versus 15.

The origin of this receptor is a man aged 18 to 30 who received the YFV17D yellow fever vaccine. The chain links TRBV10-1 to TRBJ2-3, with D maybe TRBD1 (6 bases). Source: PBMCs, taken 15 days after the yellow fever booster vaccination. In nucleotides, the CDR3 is TGCGCCAGCAGTGAACAATCTGGGGGCCTTTGGACAGATACGCAGTATTTT. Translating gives CASSEQSGGLWTDTQYF.